These 2 T cell receptor beta chains originate from one sample sequenced in a study of T cells after yellow fever vaccination. TCRdb reprocessed the 5' RACE reads with MiXCR, giving one entry per CDR3 protein. The repertoire holds about 99,000 distinct CDR3 sequences, with around 5.8% as singletons. The material sequenced was CD8+ T cells sorted from PBMCs, taken 10 days after the yellow fever booster vaccination. These receptors came from a man between 18 and 29 years old who received the YFV17D yellow fever vaccine.

The chain couples TRBV28 to TRBJ1-5; 7 bases fit TRBD1. The CDR3 is 14 amino acids. With V trimmed by 10 bases and J by 0 bases, 6 bases remained unmatched. The germline gives CDR1 MDHEN, CDR2 SYDVKM. The CDR3 protein is CATGTAGSNQPQHF. The CDR3 coding sequence is TGTGCCACCGGGACAGCAGGTAGCAATCAGCCCCAGCATTTT.

The chain links TRBV13 to TRBJ1-6; D is ambiguous. V lost 0 bases and J 7 bases, leaving 7 bases between the germline ends. Germline CDR1 is PRHDT and CDR2 is FYEKMQ (reference sequence). The CDR3 sequence is 14 residues long. CDR3 nucleotide sequence: TGTGCCAGCAGCTTAGGGGGGTGGAATTCACCCCTCCACTTT. It specifies CASSLGGWNSPLHF.